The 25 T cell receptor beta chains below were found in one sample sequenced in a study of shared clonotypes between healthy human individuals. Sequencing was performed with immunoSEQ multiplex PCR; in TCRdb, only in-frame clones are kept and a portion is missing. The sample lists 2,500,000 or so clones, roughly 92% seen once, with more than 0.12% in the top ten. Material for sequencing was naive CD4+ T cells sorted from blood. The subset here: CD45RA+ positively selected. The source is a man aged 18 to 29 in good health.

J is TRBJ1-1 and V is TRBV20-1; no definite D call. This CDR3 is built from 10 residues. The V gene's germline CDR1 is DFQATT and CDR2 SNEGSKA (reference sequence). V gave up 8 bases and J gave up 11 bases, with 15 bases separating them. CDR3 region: CSLGARPAFF. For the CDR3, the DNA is TGCAGTTTAGGAGCCAGGCCGGCTTTCTTT.

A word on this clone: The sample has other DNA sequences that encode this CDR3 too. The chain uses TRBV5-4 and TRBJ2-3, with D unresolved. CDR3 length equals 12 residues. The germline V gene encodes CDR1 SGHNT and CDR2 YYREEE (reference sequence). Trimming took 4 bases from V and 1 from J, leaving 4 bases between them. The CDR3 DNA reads TGTGCCAGCAGCACCGGCACAGATACGCAGTATTTT. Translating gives CASSTGTDTQYF.

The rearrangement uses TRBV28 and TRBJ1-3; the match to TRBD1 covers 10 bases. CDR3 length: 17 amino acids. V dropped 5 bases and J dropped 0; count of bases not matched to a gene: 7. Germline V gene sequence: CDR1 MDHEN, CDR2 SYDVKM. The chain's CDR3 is CASSRGTGDFSGNTIYF. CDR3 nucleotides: TGTGCCAGCAGTCGGGGGACAGGGGACTTCTCTGGAAACACCATATATTTT.

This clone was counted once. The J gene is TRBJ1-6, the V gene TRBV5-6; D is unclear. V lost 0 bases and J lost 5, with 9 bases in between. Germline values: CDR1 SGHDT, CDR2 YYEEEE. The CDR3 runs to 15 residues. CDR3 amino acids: CASSLARVNNSPLHF. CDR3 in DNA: TGTGCCAGCAGCTTGGCTAGGGTAAATAATTCACCCCTCCACTTT.

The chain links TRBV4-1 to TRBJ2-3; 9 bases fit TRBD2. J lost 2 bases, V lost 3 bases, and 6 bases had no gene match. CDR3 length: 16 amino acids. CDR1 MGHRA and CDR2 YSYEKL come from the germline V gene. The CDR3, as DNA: TGCGCCAGCAGCCACCGACTAGCGGTGCTCACAGATACGCAGTATTTT. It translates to CASSHRLAVLTDTQYF.

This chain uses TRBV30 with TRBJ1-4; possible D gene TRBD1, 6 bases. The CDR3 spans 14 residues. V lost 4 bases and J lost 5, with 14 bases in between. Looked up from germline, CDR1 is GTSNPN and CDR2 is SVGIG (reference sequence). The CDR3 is CAWKGTGSNEKLFF. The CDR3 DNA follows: TGTGCCTGGAAAGGCACAGGGAGCAATGAAAAACTGTTTTTT.

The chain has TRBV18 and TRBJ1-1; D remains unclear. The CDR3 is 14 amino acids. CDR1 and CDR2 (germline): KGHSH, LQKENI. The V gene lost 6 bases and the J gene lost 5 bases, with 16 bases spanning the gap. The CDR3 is CASSPPESGTEAFF. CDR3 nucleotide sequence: TGTGCCAGCTCCCCCCCTGAGTCGGGAACTGAAGCTTTCTTT.

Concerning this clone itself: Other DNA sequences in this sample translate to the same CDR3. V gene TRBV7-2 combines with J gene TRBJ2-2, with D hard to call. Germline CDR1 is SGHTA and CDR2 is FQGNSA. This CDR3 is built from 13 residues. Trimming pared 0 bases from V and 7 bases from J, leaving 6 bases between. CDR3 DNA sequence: TGTGCCAGCAGCTTAGCAGGGATCGGGGAGCTGTTTTTT. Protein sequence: CASSLAGIGELFF.

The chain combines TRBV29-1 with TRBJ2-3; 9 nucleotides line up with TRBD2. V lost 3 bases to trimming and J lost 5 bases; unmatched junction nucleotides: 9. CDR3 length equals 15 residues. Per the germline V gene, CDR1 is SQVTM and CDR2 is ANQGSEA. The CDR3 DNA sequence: TGCAGCGTTGATTCGTTAGCGGGGGATCGAGATACGCAGTATTTT. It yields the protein CSVDSLAGDRDTQYF.

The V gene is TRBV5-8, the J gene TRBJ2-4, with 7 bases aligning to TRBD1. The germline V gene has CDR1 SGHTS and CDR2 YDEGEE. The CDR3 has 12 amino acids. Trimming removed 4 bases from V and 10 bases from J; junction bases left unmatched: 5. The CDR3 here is CASSRDRVIQYF. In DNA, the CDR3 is TGTGCCAGCAGCCGGGACAGAGTAATTCAGTACTTC.

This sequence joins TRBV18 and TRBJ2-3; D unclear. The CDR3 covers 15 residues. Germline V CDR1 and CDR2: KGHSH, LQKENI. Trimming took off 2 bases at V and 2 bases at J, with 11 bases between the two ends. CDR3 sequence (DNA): TGTGCCAGCTCACCAATCGCGGAAGTCACAGATACGCAGTATTTT. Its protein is CASSPIAEVTDTQYF.

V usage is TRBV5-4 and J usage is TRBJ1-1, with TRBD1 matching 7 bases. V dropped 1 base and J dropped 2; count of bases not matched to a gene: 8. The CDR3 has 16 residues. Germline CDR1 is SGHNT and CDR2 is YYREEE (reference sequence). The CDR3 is CASSLSSTGFNTEAFF. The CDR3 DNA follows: TGTGCCAGCAGCTTGTCTTCGACAGGGTTTAACACTGAAGCTTTCTTT.

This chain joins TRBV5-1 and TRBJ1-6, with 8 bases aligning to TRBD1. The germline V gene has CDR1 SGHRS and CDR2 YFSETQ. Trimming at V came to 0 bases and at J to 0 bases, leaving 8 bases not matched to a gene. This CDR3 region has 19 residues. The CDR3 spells CASSLVGQGSSSYNSPLHF. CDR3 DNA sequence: TGCGCCAGCAGCTTGGTAGGACAGGGATCGAGCTCCTATAATTCACCCCTCCACTTT.

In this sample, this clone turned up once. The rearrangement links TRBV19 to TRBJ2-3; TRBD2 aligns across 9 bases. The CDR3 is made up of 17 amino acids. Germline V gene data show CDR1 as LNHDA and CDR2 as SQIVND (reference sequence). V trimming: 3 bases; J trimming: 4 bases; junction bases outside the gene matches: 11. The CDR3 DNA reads TGTGCCAGTAGTATTGGGGGTAGCGGGAGAGGGGCAGATACGCAGTATTTT. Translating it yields CASSIGGSGRGADTQYF. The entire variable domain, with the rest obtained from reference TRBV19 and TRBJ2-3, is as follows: DGGITQSPKYLFRKEGQNVTLSCEQNLNHDAMYWYRQDPGQGLRLIYYSQIVNDFQKGDIAEGYSVSREKKESFPLTVTSAQKNPTAFYLCASSIGGSGRGADTQYFGPGTRLTVL.

The CDR3 loop reads CASSPFGTGELFF. The CDR3 DNA is TGTGCCAGCAGCCCCTTTGGCACCGGGGAGCTGTTTTTT. The rearrangement links TRBV11-2 to TRBJ2-2; D is unresolved. Germline assignment: CDR1 SGHAT and CDR2 FQNNGV. V lost 5 bases to trimming and J lost 4 bases, with 8 bases between them. The CDR3 runs to 13 residues.

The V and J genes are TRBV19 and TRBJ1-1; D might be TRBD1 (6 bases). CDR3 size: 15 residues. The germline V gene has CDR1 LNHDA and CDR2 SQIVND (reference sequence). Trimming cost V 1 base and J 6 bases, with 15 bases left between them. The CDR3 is CASSIAAQGRAEAFF. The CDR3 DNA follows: TGTGCCAGTAGTATAGCAGCCCAGGGGAGGGCTGAAGCTTTCTTT.

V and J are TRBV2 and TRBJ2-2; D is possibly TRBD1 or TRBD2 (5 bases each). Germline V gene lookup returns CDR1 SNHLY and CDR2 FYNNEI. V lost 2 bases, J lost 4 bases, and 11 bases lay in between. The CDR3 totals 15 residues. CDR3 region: CASSESGTGTGELFF. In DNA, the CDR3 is TGTGCCAGCAGTGAATCGGGGACGGGCACCGGGGAGCTGTTTTTT.

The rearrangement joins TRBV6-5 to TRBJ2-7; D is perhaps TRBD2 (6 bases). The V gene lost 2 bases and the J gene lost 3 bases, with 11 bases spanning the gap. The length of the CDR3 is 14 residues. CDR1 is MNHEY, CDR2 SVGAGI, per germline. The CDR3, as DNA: TGTGCCAGCAGTTACGACGGGACTCGCTACGAGCAGTACTTC. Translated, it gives CASSYDGTRYEQYF.

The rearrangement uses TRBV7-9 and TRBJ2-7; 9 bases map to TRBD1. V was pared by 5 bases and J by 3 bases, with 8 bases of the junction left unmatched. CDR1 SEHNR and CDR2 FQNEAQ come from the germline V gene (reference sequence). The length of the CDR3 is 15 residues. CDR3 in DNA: TGTGCCAGCAGCCGGGCCGGGACAGGGAGCTACGAGCAGTACTTC. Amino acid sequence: CASSRAGTGSYEQYF.

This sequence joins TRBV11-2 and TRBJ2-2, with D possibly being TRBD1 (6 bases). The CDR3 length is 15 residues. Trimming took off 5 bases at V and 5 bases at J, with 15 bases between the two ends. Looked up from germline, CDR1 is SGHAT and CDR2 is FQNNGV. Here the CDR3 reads CASSLGQIATGELFF. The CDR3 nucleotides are TGTGCCAGCAGCCTAGGACAGATCGCGACCGGGGAGCTGTTTTTT.

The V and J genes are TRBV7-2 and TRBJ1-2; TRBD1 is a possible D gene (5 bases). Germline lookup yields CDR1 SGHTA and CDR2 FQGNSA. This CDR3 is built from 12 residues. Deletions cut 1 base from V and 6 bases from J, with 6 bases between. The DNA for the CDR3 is TGTGCCAGCAGCTTAGGCAGGGATGGCTACACCTTC. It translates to CASSLGRDGYTF. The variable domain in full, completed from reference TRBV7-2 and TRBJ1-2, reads GAGVSQSPSNKVTEKGKDVELRCDPISGHTALYWYRQSLGQGLEFLIYFQGNSAPDKSGLPSDRFSAERTGGSVSTLTIQRTQQEDSAVYLCASSLGRDGYTFGSGTRLTVV.

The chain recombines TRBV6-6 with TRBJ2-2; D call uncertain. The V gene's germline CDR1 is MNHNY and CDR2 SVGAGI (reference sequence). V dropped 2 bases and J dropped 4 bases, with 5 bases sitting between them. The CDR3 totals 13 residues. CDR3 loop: CASSYRFTGELFF. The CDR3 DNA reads TGTGCCAGCAGTTACAGGTTCACCGGGGAGCTGTTTTTT.

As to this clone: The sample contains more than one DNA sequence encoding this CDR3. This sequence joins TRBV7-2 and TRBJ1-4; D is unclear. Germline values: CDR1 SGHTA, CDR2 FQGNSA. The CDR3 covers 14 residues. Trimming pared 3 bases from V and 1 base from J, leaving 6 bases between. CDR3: CASSLRVTNEKLFF. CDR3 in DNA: TGTGCCAGCAGCTTGAGGGTAACTAATGAAAAACTGTTTTTT.

This chain's CDR3 is CASSPGLVASYEQYF. The DNA of the CDR3 is TGTGCCAGCTCCCCTGGACTAGTCGCCTCCTACGAGCAGTACTTC. This chain uses TRBV18 with TRBJ2-7; 7 bases are a match to TRBD2. Trimming took 6 bases from V and 0 from J; bases not matched to a gene: 8. Germline assignment: CDR1 KGHSH and CDR2 LQKENI. The CDR3 is 15 amino acids. The variable domain in full, with the rest retrieved from reference TRBV18 and TRBJ2-7, is NAGVMQNPRHLVRRRGQEARLRCSPMKGHSHVYWYRQLPEEGLKFMVYLQKENIIDESGMPKERFSAEFPKEGPSILRIQQVVRGDSAAYFCASSPGLVASYEQYFGPGTRLTVT.

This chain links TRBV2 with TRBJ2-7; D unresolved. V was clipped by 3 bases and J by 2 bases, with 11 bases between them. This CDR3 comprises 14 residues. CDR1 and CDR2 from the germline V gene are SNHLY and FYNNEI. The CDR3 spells CASSEERSTYEQYF. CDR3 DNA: TGTGCCAGCAGTGAGGAGAGGTCGACCTACGAGCAGTACTTC.